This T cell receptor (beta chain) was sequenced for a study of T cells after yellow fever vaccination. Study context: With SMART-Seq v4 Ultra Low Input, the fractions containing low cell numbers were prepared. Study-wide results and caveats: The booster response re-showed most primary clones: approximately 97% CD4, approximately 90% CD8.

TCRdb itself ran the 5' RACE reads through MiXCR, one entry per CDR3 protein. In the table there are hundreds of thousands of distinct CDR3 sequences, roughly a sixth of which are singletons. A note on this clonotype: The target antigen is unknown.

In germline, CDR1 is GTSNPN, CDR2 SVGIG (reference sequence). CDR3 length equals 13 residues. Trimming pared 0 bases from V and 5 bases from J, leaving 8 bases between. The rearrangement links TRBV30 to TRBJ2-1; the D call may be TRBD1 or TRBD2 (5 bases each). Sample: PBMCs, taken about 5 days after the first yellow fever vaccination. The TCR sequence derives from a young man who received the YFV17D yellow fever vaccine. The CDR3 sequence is CAWSVLGHNEQFF. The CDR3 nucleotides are TGTGCCTGGAGTGTACTGGGACACAATGAGCAGTTCTTC.